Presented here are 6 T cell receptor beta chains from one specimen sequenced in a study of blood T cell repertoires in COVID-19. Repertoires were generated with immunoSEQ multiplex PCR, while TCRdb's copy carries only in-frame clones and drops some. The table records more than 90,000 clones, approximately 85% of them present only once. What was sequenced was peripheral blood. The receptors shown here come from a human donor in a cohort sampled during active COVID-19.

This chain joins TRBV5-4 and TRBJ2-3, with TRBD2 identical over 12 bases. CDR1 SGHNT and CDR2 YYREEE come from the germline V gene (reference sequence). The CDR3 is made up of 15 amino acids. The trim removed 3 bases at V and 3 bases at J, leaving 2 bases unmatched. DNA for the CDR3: TGTGCCAGCAGCTGGACTAGCGGGGTAACAGATACGCAGTATTTT. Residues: CASSWTSGVTDTQYF. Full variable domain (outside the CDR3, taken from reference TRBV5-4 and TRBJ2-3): ETGVTQSPTHLIKTRGQQVTLRCSSQSGHNTVSWYQQALGQGPQFIFQYYREEENGRGNFPPRFSGLQFPNYSSELNVNALELDDSALYLCASSWTSGVTDTQYFGPGTRLTVL.

CDR3 in amino acids: CASSRLGATQYF. DNA for the CDR3: TGTGCCAGCAGTCGGCTGGGGGCTACGCAGTACTTC. The chain combines TRBV12-3 or TRBV12-4 with TRBJ2-7, with a possible D match to TRBD1 (6 bases). Deletions cut 5 bases from V and 9 bases from J, with 14 bases between. The CDR3 contains 12 residues.

The CDR3 region is CASSKARASGIGNTQYF. The CDR3 coding sequence is TGTGCCAGTAGTAAGGCAAGGGCTAGCGGGATTGGTAATACGCAGTATTTT. This sequence joins TRBV19 and TRBJ2-3, with 9 bases fitting TRBD2. CDR1 is LNHDA, CDR2 SQIVND, per germline (reference sequence). This CDR3 has 17 amino acids. V trimming: 4 bases; J trimming: 7 bases; junction bases outside the gene matches: 15.

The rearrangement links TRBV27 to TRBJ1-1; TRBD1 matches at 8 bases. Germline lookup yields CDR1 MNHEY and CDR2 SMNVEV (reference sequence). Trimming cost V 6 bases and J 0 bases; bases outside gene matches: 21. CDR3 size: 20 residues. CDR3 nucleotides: TGTGCCAGCAGCCGAGGGGGCAGGGGGCTGCTCCGGGGGATGAACACTGAAGCTTTCTTT. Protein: CASSRGGRGLLRGMNTEAFF.

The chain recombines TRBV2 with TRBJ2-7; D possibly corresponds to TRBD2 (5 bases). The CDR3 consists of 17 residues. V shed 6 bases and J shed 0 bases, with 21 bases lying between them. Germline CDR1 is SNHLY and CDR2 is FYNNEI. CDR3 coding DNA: TGTGCCAGCAGGGCGGCCGGTGGAGGCTCGAGCTCCTACGAGCAGTACTTC. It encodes CASRAAGGGSSSYEQYF.

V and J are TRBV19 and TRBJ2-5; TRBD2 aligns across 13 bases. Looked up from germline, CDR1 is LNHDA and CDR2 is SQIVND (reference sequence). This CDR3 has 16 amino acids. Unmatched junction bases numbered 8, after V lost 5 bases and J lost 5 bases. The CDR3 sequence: CASSAGLAGTGETQYF. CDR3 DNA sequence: TGTGCCAGTAGTGCGGGACTAGCGGGGACCGGGGAGACCCAGTACTTC.